The 10 T cell receptor beta chains given below trace back to one sample, sequenced in a study of T cell repertoires in ileal Crohn's disease. Produced via immunoSEQ multiplex PCR; TCRdb's table is partial and in-frame only. Seen here are some 5,200 clones, around 86% observed once, and the top ten hold 4.4%. Specified time point: proximal margin of the surgical specimen (macroscopically non-inflamed). Sequenced sample: ileal tissue. Receptors originate from an adult with Crohn's disease.

The rearrangement joins TRBV5-6 to TRBJ1-6; perhaps TRBD1 as D (5 bases). Germline-derived CDR1 and CDR2 are SGHDT and YYEEEE. Trimming took 4 bases from V and 9 from J, leaving 20 bases between them. CDR3 size: 16 residues. The CDR3 DNA follows: TGTGCCAGCAGCCCCAGAACCCCCAGGGTTAGTTCACCCCTCCACTTT. Amino acids: CASSPRTPRVSSPLHF.

The chain recombines TRBV9 with TRBJ2-1, with 10 bases aligning to TRBD2. Germline lookup yields CDR1 SGDLS and CDR2 YYNGEE. J gave up 9 bases and V 0 bases, and 6 bases lay outside the gene matches. The CDR3 totals 15 residues. In DNA form, the CDR3 reads TGTGCCAGCAGCGTAGCAAGCGGGGGGGCCGGTGAGCAGTTCTTC. As protein: CASSVASGGAGEQFF. Full variable domain (outside the CDR3, taken from reference TRBV9 and TRBJ2-1): DSGVTQTPKHLITATGQRVTLRCSPRSGDLSVYWYQQSLDQGLQFLIQYYNGEERAKGNILERFSAQQFPDLHSELNLSSLELGDSALYFCASSVASGGAGEQFFGPGTRLTVL.

The gene calls are TRBV5-1 and TRBJ2-6; possibly TRBD1 for D (7 bases). This CDR3 is built from 18 residues. The V gene lost 2 bases and the J gene lost 0 bases, with 15 bases spanning the gap. Germline V lookup: CDR1 SGHRS, CDR2 YFSETQ. In nucleotides, the CDR3 is TGCGCCAGCAGCTTAGGCGGGGCAGGGGGCTCTGGGGCCAACGTCCTGACTTTC. It is translated as CASSLGGAGGSGANVLTF.

V gene TRBV4-1 combines with J gene TRBJ2-6, with D unclear. Trimming took 0 bases from V and 0 from J, leaving 9 bases between them. The CDR3 is 17 residues long. Germline V CDR1 and CDR2: MGHRA, YSYEKL. CDR3: CASSQEGWISGANVLTF. In DNA form, the CDR3 reads TGCGCCAGCAGCCAAGAGGGGTGGATCTCTGGGGCCAACGTCCTGACTTTC.

The chain combines TRBV4-2 with TRBJ2-5; no clear D gene. Germline CDR1 and CDR2: LGHNA and YNFKEQ. The CDR3 contains 13 residues. Trimming left V 0 bases short and J 5 bases short, with 7 bases between. The CDR3 is CASSQDHRETQYF. The CDR3 DNA follows: TGTGCCAGCAGCCAAGATCATCGGGAGACCCAGTACTTC.

The genes are TRBV6-1 and TRBJ2-3; no clear D. Trimming left V 8 bases short and J 2 bases short, with 11 bases between. CDR3 length equals 13 residues. In germline, CDR1 is MNHNS, CDR2 SASEGT. CDR3 protein: CASASVLTDTQYF. DNA of the CDR3: TGTGCCAGCGCCAGCGTACTCACAGATACGCAGTATTTT.

The V call is TRBV7-9, the J call TRBJ1-2; 10 nucleotides agree with TRBD1. With 5 bases clipped from V and 2 bases from J, the junction kept 5 bases outside the gene matches. This CDR3 is built from 15 residues. CDR1 is SEHNR, CDR2 FQNEAQ, per germline (reference sequence). The CDR3 loop reads CASSLGQGLNYGYTF. The CDR3 DNA is TGTGCCAGCAGCCTGGGACAGGGGTTGAACTATGGCTACACCTTC. The complete variable domain, with remaining parts taken from reference TRBV7-9 and TRBJ1-2, reads DTGVSQNPRHKITKRGQNVTFRCDPISEHNRLYWYRQTLGQGPEFLTYFQNEAQLEKSRLLSDRFSAERPKGSFSTLEIQRTEQGDSAMYLCASSLGQGLNYGYTFGSGTRLTVV.

The rearrangement uses TRBV19 and TRBJ1-6; D remains ambiguous. The V end lost 5 bases, the J end lost 6 bases, and 8 bases lay between the germline ends. CDR1 is LNHDA and CDR2 is SQIVND in the germline V gene (reference sequence). This CDR3 contains 13 residues. CDR3 coding DNA: TGTGCCAGTAGTTCGGCAGTTAATTCACCCCTCCACTTT. Its translation: CASSSAVNSPLHF.

This chain links TRBV30 with TRBJ1-5; no clear D. The CDR3 loop spans 15 amino acids. V lost 2 bases and J lost 0, with 11 bases in between. The germline V gene has CDR1 GTSNPN and CDR2 SVGIG (reference sequence). This CDR3 reads CAWSSGQTSNQPQHF. Here the CDR3 DNA reads TGTGCCTGGAGTAGTGGGCAGACTAGCAATCAGCCCCAGCATTTT. Based on the CDR3 plus reference TRBV30 and TRBJ1-5, the full variable domain is SQTIHQWPATLVQPVGSPLSLECTVEGTSNPNLYWYRQAAGRGLQLLFYSVGIGQISSEVPQNLSASRPQDRQFILSSKKLLLSDSGFYLCAWSSGQTSNQPQHFGDGTRLSIL.

The chain is built from TRBV4-3 and TRBJ1-3; D gene ambiguous. Looked up from germline, CDR1 is LGHNA and CDR2 is YSLEER. The CDR3 is 15 residues long. V lost 5 bases to trimming and J lost 4 bases, with 15 bases between them. The CDR3 sequence is CASSAWGERGNTIYF. CDR3 bases: TGCGCCAGCAGCGCTTGGGGAGAGAGGGGAAACACCATATATTTT.